This TCR beta chain was captured in a study of cytomegalovirus exposure and HLA in healthy donors. Comment on this clone: The antigen is unknown.

The PCR used 60 Vbeta and 13 Jbeta primers. The data were produced by immunoSEQ multiplex PCR, yet TCRdb's version contains in-frame clones alone and is incomplete. Among 140,000 to 150,000 clones listed, roughly 80% were seen once. Study-level findings and limits: There were reportedly fewer N-insertions in an Asian-associated ancestry cluster than the roughly 670-donor mean, in a later analysis. Previously analyzed data showed that most TCR beta V segments were productive at a frequency of about 87% or about 30%.

Each of the donors was a healthy bone marrow donor. Per the germline V gene, CDR1 is MRHNA and CDR2 is SNTAGT. The junction had 8 bases not matched to a gene; V was cut back by 9 bases and J by 4 bases. This CDR3 comprises 13 residues. The specimen was PBMCs. This sequence originates from a woman aged 30 to 39 in good health and CMV-seronegative. The V gene is TRBV6-4, the J gene TRBJ1-2; TRBD1 matches at 7 bases. As DNA, the CDR3 is TGTGCCAGTCGACCGGGACAGAGCTATGGCTACACCTTC. This sequence encodes CASRPGQSYGYTF.